This T cell receptor (beta chain) was documented in a study of cytomegalovirus exposure and HLA in healthy donors. Study-level information: The same platform used for the roughly 600 first-cohort repertoires was also used for the 95 to 150 validation repertoires, as a later analysis reported.

The study's findings and limits: Most TCR sequences proved rare, with some public TCRs found in many donors. In vitro assays verified that a few CMV-associated chains recognized CMV antigens specifically. The investigators catalogued 150 to 200 TCR beta chains as cytomegalovirus-associated.

Germline CDR1 and CDR2: SEHNR and FQNEAQ (reference sequence). Deletions cut 1 base from V and 5 bases from J, with 11 bases between. This CDR3 has 14 amino acids. On this clone: What it binds is unknown.

Profiled with immunoSEQ multiplex PCR; TCRdb holds only in-frame clones, not every one. The data contain some 200,000 clones, about nine tenths of them singletons. The sample taken for sequencing was PBMCs. The source of this sequence is a young woman in good health and CMV-seronegative. The chain combines TRBV7-9 with TRBJ1-2; D is unresolved. This chain's CDR3 is CASSLGGSEYGYTF. CDR3 in DNA: TGTGCCAGCAGCTTAGGAGGGTCAGAGTATGGCTACACCTTC. The whole variable domain, remainder taken from reference TRBV7-9 and TRBJ1-2, is DTGVSQNPRHKITKRGQNVTFRCDPISEHNRLYWYRQTLGQGPEFLTYFQNEAQLEKSRLLSDRFSAERPKGSFSTLEIQRTEQGDSAMYLCASSLGGSEYGYTFGSGTRLTVV.